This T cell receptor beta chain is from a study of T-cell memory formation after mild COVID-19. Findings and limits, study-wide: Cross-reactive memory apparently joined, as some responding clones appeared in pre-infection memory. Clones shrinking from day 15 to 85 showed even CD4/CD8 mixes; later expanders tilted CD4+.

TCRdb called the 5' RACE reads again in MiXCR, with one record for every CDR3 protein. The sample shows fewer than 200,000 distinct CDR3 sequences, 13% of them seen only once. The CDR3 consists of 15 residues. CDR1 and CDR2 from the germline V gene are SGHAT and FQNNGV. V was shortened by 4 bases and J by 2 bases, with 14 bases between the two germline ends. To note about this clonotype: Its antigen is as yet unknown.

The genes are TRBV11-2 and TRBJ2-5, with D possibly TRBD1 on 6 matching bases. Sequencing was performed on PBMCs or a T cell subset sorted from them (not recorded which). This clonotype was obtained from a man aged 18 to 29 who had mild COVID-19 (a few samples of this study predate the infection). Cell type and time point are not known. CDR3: CASSSSGTRQETQYF. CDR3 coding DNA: TGTGCCAGCAGCTCCTCCGGGACAAGACAAGAGACCCAGTACTTC. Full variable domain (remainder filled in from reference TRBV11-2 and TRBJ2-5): EAGVAQSPRYKIIEKRQSVAFWCNPISGHATLYWYQQILGQGPKLLIQFQNNGVVDDSQLPKDRFSAERLKGVDSTLKIQPAKLEDSAVYLCASSSSGTRQETQYFGPGTRLLVL.